This entry lists 15 T cell receptor beta chains sequenced from one sample in a study of blood T cells in healthy people across ages (dated by TCRdb to between 2014 and 2017). Library prep was done by 5' RACE. Sequenced on an Illumina HiSeq 2500. A second roughly 7 to 11 cycle PCR used a sample-barcoded 5' primer and a J-beta primer mix. Clones were called with MiXCR by TCRdb after fastp trimmed the public reads at Q25, and only in-frame beta chains were retained. Each CDR3 protein appears once, grouped with its most common genes and DNA. Counted in this sample were some 1.7 million distinct CDR3 sequences; roughly 28% of them appeared once. The ten largest make up roughly 8.2% of the sample. The specimen was blood. These receptors all come from a woman aged 25-40 years in good health.

The CDR3 spells CASSLTGVTNEQFF. CDR3 bases: TGTGCCAGCAGCTTAACAGGCGTAACCAATGAGCAGTTCTTC. The rearrangement links TRBV7-9 to TRBJ2-1; possible D gene TRBD1, 5 bases. The CDR3 is 14 amino acids. Looked up from germline, CDR1 is SEHNR and CDR2 is FQNEAQ (reference sequence). Trimming cost V 2 bases and J 6 bases, with 11 bases left between them.

The count of this clonotype is one. A much more abundant neighbour one base away suggests this may be a read error. This chain uses TRBV7-9 with TRBJ2-7, with 7 nucleotides matching TRBD2. Gene TRBJ2-5 matches the end of the DNA better, so the J call may be wrong. The V gene's germline CDR1 is SEHNR and CDR2 FQNEAQ (reference sequence). The CDR3 extends over 13 amino acids. CDR3 amino acids: CAGTGGSSETQYF. In nucleotides, the CDR3 is TGTGCCGGCACCGGCGGGAGTTCTGAGACCCAGTACTTC.

This chain uses TRBV18 with TRBJ1-2; 8 positions agree with TRBD1. Germline V CDR1 and CDR2: KGHSH, LQKENI. Trimming took 3 bases from V and 3 from J; bases not matched to a gene: 6. The CDR3 loop spans 15 amino acids. The CDR3 DNA is TGTGCCAGCTCACCTGGACAGGGTACTTACTATGGCTACACCTTC. It yields the protein CASSPGQGTYYGYTF.

At least ten counts were recorded for this clonotype. V is TRBV6-2 or TRBV6-3 and J is TRBJ2-7, with a weak D call TRBD2 (5 bases). Germline-derived CDR1 and CDR2 are MNHEY and SVGEGT. CDR3 length: 14 amino acids. V shed 7 bases and J shed 2 bases, with 15 bases lying between them. The CDR3 coding sequence is TGTGCCAGCACTCGAGGAGGAGGTCCCTACGAGCAGTACTTC. It yields the protein CASTRGGGPYEQYF.

This clonotype was found many times. The chain combines TRBV5-5 with TRBJ2-7; the match to TRBD1 covers 7 bases. Germline V gene data show CDR1 as SGHKS and CDR2 as YYEKEE (reference sequence). Unmatched junction bases numbered 9, after V lost 4 bases and J lost 5 bases. The length of the CDR3 is 14 residues. CDR3 sequence (DNA): TGTGCCAGCAGCCCTGGGCCAGGGGGAGACGAGCAGTACTTC. As protein: CASSPGPGGDEQYF.

This clonotype occurred many times. The chain joins TRBV27 to TRBJ2-7; 8 positions agree with TRBD2. V dropped 3 bases and J dropped 2; count of bases not matched to a gene: 3. The CDR3 contains 14 residues. Germline CDR1 is MNHEY and CDR2 is SMNVEV (reference sequence). CDR3 loop: CASSFLAGPYEQYF. Here the CDR3 DNA reads TGTGCCAGCAGTTTCCTAGCGGGTCCCTACGAGCAGTACTTC.

The chain links TRBV7-9 to TRBJ2-5, with unresolved D. The end of the DNA aligns better with TRBJ2-7, so the J call may be wrong. Germline CDR1 reads SEHNR; CDR2 reads FQNEAQ (reference sequence). The CDR3 length is 15 residues. In nucleotides, the CDR3 is TGTGCCAGCAGCTTATCGTGTGCAGTCTTCTACGAGCAGTACTTC. Protein product: CASSLSCAVFYEQYF.

This clonotype turned up a few times. The chain joins TRBV28 to TRBJ2-1, with 11 bases identical to TRBD2. The CDR3 has 17 residues. With 5 bases clipped from V and 7 bases from J, the junction kept 13 bases outside the gene matches. Germline V gives CDR1 MDHEN, CDR2 SYDVKM. CDR3 DNA: TGTGCCAGCAGTGACCTACCCCTAGCGGGGGGAAGGAATGAGCAGTTCTTC. Residues: CASSDLPLAGGRNEQFF.

J is TRBJ1-6 and V is TRBV7-3, with no clear D. CDR1 and CDR2 from the germline V gene are SGHTA and FQGTGA. The CDR3 covers 12 residues. V was shortened by 5 bases and J by 11 bases, with 10 bases between the two germline ends. In DNA, the CDR3 is TGTGCCAGCAGCCCAAGTCCCACACCCCTCCACTTT. It is translated as CASSPSPTPLHF.

This clonotype appeared once. The V gene is TRBV24-1, the J gene TRBJ1-4; D is uncertain. The ends were cut back, 12 bases at V and 14 bases at J, with 15 bases in the middle. The CDR3 extends over 10 amino acids. Germline-derived CDR1 and CDR2 are KGHDR and SFDVKD. This chain's CDR3 is CAPSGGGLFF. For the CDR3, the DNA is TGTGCCCCGTCCGGTGGCGGGCTGTTTTTT.

This clonotype was detected ten times or more. The chain joins TRBV20-1 to TRBJ2-7; 8 bases align to TRBD2. V gave up 6 bases and J gave up 4 bases; unmatched junction bases: 8. Germline-derived CDR1 and CDR2 are DFQATT and SNEGSKA (reference sequence). The CDR3 loop spans 13 amino acids. CDR3 coding DNA: TGCAGTGCCCCCGGGACTAGTCGGTACGAGCAGTACTTC. Protein sequence: CSAPGTSRYEQYF.

The V gene is TRBV20-1, the J gene TRBJ1-2; TRBD1 aligns across 10 bases. Germline CDR1 and CDR2: DFQATT and SNEGSKA (reference sequence). The ends lost 2 bases at V and 12 bases at J; junction bases unmatched: 9. This CDR3 contains 13 residues. Here the CDR3 DNA reads TGCAGTGCTAGACAGCGGACAGGGGGTGTGAACACCTTC. Protein: CSARQRTGGVNTF.

This clonotype was recorded a few times. The rearrangement links TRBV2 to TRBJ2-7; 9 bases line up with TRBD1. V lost 11 bases and J lost 5; bases outside the gene matches: 13. CDR3 size: 14 residues. Germline-derived CDR1 and CDR2 are SNHLY and FYNNEI. The CDR3 DNA reads as TGTGCCGCGAGAAAGGGACAGGGTAAACACGAGCAGTACTTC. Its protein product is CAARKGQGKHEQYF.

This clonotype showed up many times. The V call is TRBV10-3, the J call TRBJ2-1; 8 nucleotides agree with TRBD2. Germline V gene sequence: CDR1 ENHRY, CDR2 SYGVKD. The CDR3 runs to 14 residues. With 6 bases clipped from V and 6 bases from J, the junction kept 7 bases outside the gene matches. For the CDR3, the DNA is TGTGCCATCAGCCCGGGACTAGATCTCAATGAGCAGTTCTTC. Protein sequence: CAISPGLDLNEQFF.

This clonotype has a count of ten or more. The chain combines TRBV12-3 or TRBV12-4 with TRBJ2-1; perhaps TRBD1 as D (5 bases). The CDR3 sequence is 14 residues long. V was shortened by 1 base and J by 3 bases, with 7 bases between the two germline ends. The CDR3 DNA reads TGTGCCAGCAGTTTAGTAGGGGTCTACAATGAGCAGTTCTTC. Its protein is CASSLVGVYNEQFF.